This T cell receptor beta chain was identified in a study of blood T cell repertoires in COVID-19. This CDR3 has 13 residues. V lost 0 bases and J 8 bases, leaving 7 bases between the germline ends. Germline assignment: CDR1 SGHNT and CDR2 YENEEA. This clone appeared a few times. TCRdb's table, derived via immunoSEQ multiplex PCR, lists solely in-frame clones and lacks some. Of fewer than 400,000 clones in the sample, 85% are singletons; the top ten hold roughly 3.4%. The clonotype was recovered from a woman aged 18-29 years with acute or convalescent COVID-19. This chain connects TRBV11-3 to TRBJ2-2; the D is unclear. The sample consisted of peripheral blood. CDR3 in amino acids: CASSLDPEGELFF. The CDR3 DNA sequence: TGTGCCAGCAGCTTAGATCCTGAGGGGGAGCTGTTTTTT.